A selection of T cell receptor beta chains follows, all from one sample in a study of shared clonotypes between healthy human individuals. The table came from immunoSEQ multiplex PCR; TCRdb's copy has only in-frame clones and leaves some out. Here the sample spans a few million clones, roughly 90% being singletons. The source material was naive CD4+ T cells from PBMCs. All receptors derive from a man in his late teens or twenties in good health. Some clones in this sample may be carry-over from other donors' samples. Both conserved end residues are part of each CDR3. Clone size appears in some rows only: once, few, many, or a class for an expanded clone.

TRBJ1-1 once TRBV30 CAWKGTGVALF
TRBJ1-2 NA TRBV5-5 CASSFDVNYGYTF
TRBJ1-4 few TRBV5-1 CASSPRQGSTNEKLFF
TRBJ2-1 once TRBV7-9 CASSLNGYSYNEQFF
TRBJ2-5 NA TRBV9 CASSVGQHQETQYF
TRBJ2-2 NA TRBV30 CAWRGDSGLFF
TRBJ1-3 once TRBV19 CASNVASSGNTIYF
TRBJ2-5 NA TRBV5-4 CASSTSAGPETQYF
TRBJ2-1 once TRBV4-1 CASSGQPGGSFNEQFF
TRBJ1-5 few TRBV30 CAWSGQGREAQHF
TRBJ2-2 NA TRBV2 CASSGGPGAWNTGELFF
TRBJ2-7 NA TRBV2 CASSWDRLSYEQYF
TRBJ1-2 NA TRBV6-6 CASTPRGTGYTF
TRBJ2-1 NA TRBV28 CASTRRGGYNEQFF
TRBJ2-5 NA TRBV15 CATSSPQREDWETQYF